The clone carrying this T cell receptor beta chain was picked up many times. Through MiXCR, TCRdb re-clonotyped the PCR reads. The table lists some 25,000 clones, 20% to 25% of them singletons, with more than 25% in the top ten. Patients underwent thyroid surgery, and none had received any treatment before it. This sample is part of a study of metastatic and nonmetastatic thyroid tumors. CDR1 and CDR2 (germline): MRHNA, SNTAGT. Trimming removed 4 bases from V and 4 bases from J; junction bases left unmatched: 3. The CDR3 contains 14 residues. This sequence originates from a male donor with papillary thyroid cancer or a benign thyroid nodule (not recorded which). Some clones in this sample may be carry-over from other donors' samples. This sequence joins TRBV6-4 and TRBJ2-3, with 9 bases fitting TRBD2. The specimen was blood. The DNA of the CDR3 is TGTGCCAGCAGTGGTTTAGCGGGAGCAGATACGCAGTATTTT. Its protein product is CASSGLAGADTQYF.